The 15 T cell receptor beta chains in this list originate from one sample, sequenced in a study of response to subunit inactivated influenza vaccine. TCRdb ran MiXCR on the RT-PCR reads and lists one entry per CDR3 protein. This sample has about 520,000 distinct CDR3 sequences; 9.5% to 13% occur once, and the top ten carry about 12%. The specimen was PBMCs from blood, collected roughly 6 weeks after vaccination. The receptor source for this set is a man aged 45-65 years who received an inactivated influenza vaccine.

This clonotype was counted ten times or more. The chain combines TRBV5-1 with TRBJ2-5; 10 nucleotides agree with TRBD1. With 4 bases clipped from V and 5 bases from J, the junction kept 5 bases outside the gene matches. This CDR3 comprises 14 residues. CDR1 is SGHRS, CDR2 YFSETQ, per germline. As DNA, the CDR3 is TGCGCCAGCAGCCCGGGACAGGGGACGGAGACCCAGTACTTC. The encoded protein is CASSPGQGTETQYF.

At least ten counts were recorded for this clonotype. The V call is TRBV12-3 or TRBV12-4, the J call TRBJ2-7; 8 bases map to TRBD2. Germline trimming cut 6 bases from V and 0 bases from J; bases unmatched to any gene: 4. This CDR3 region has 14 residues. CDR3 amino acids: CASRRTSSSYEQYF. The CDR3 coding sequence is TGTGCCAGCAGACGGACTAGCAGCTCCTACGAGCAGTACTTC.

This clonotype showed up just a few times. This chain uses TRBV12-3 or TRBV12-4 with TRBJ2-5; no firm D call. V gave up 2 bases and J gave up 4 bases, with 14 bases separating them. The CDR3 loop spans 15 amino acids. The CDR3 nucleotides are TGTGCCAGCAGTTTATTGTCCTCACGCCGAGAGACCCAGTACTTC. It codes for CASSLLSSRRETQYF.

This chain links TRBV7-2 with TRBJ2-3; D gene uncertain. This CDR3 is built from 14 residues. The V gene lost 1 base and the J gene lost 4 bases, with 9 bases spanning the gap. Germline V CDR1 and CDR2: SGHTA, FQGNSA. The CDR3 DNA follows: TGTGCCAGCAGCTTAGGGCCACTCGCAGATACGCAGTATTTT. Translating it yields CASSLGPLADTQYF.

Comment on this clonotype: Its ends do not fully match the called genes, so a read error is possible. V usage is TRBV3-1 and J usage is TRBJ1-1, with TRBD1 matching over 7 bases. The germline V gene encodes CDR1 LGHDT and CDR2 YNNKEL (reference sequence). CDR3 size: 17 residues. The CDR3 reads CACSQRLSNRGRLEAFF. The CDR3 nucleotides are TGTGCCTGCAGCCAAAGGTTGAGTAACAGGGGTCGCCTTGAAGCTTTCTTT.

The genes are TRBV6-1 and TRBJ1-1, with a weak D call TRBD1 (5 bases). Germline values: CDR1 MNHNS, CDR2 SASEGT. The CDR3 length is 15 residues. Trimming stripped 6 bases from V and 1 base from J, with 15 bases between. The CDR3 DNA sequence: TGTGCCAGCAGATCGACAGTGATCGGGAACACTGAAGCTTTCTTT. It is translated as CASRSTVIGNTEAFF.

The genes are TRBV6-5 and TRBJ1-1, with D perhaps TRBD1 (6 bases). Trimming removed 8 bases from V and 5 bases from J, with 24 bases in between. The CDR3 loop spans 16 amino acids. The germline gives CDR1 MNHEY, CDR2 SVGAGI. The CDR3 protein is CASRSPWDIRATEAFF. The CDR3 DNA follows: TGTGCCAGCCGTTCACCCTGGGACATTCGTGCGACTGAAGCTTTCTTT.

This clonotype turned up a few times. This sequence joins TRBV27 and TRBJ2-7; D remains unclear. The CDR3 is made up of 14 amino acids. V was shortened by 6 bases and J by 5 bases, with 17 bases between the two germline ends. Germline CDR1 reads MNHEY; CDR2 reads SMNVEV (reference sequence). The CDR3 region has the DNA TGTGCCAGCAGCCCCTTACGAAGGGTCCACGAGCAGTACTTC. It is translated as CASSPLRRVHEQYF.

V and J are TRBV11-2 and TRBJ2-3, with TRBD1 as a possible D gene (6 bases). Deletions cut 1 base from V and 6 bases from J, with 23 bases between. Germline loops: CDR1 SGHAT, CDR2 FQNNGV. The CDR3 totals 18 residues. For the CDR3, the DNA is TGTGCCAGCAGCTTAGGCCTCTTGGCAGGGGAGAGGCTGGATACGCAGTATTTT. It specifies CASSLGLLAGERLDTQYF. Drawing the rest from reference TRBV11-2 and TRBJ2-3, the complete variable domain is EAGVAQSPRYKIIEKRQSVAFWCNPISGHATLYWYQQILGQGPKLLIQFQNNGVVDDSQLPKDRFSAERLKGVDSTLKIQPAKLEDSAVYLCASSLGLLAGERLDTQYFGPGTRLTVL.

This sequence joins TRBV11-2 and TRBJ2-1; 9 bases match TRBD1. V trimming: 5 bases; J trimming: 7 bases; junction bases outside the gene matches: 9. From germline, CDR1 is SGHAT and CDR2 FQNNGV. CDR3 length equals 15 residues. The CDR3 loop is CASSLTGGGLNEQFF. CDR3 sequence (DNA): TGTGCCAGCAGCCTTACAGGGGGCGGATTGAATGAGCAGTTCTTC.

The sample holds many counts of this clonotype. The chain joins TRBV10-3 to TRBJ2-1; a weak D match, TRBD1 (6 bases). The germline V gene has CDR1 ENHRY and CDR2 SYGVKD. Trimming shortened V by 8 bases and J by 15 bases, and 26 bases separated the two germline ends. The CDR3 covers 14 residues. The CDR3 DNA sequence: TGTGCCATCGAAACACCGGGACAAGACCCAAGAATGTTCTTC. It translates to CAIETPGQDPRMFF.

A word on this clonotype: Since a much larger clone is just one base distant, this may be a read error. This chain connects TRBV5-8 to TRBJ2-7; no definite D call. Trimming shortened V by 5 bases and J by 3 bases, and 3 bases separated the two germline ends. This CDR3 is built from 10 residues. Germline V gene data show CDR1 as SGHTS and CDR2 as YDEGEE. This chain's CDR3 is CASSYYEQYF. The CDR3, as DNA: TGTGCCAGCAGTTACTACGAGCAGTACTTC.

This clonotype was found many times. This chain links TRBV20-1 with TRBJ2-5, with D hard to call. Per the germline V gene, CDR1 is DFQATT and CDR2 is SNEGSKA (reference sequence). V gave up 7 bases and J gave up 1 base, with 10 bases separating them. The length of the CDR3 is 12 residues. This CDR3 is CSGIPGQETQYF. CDR3 sequence (DNA): TGCAGTGGGATTCCGGGCCAAGAGACCCAGTACTTC.

As concerns this clonotype: Just one base apart from a much larger clone, this may be a read error. The chain joins TRBV7-2 to TRBJ2-3; D may be TRBD1 or TRBD2 (7 bases each). Germline V gene data show CDR1 as SGHTA and CDR2 as FQGNSA. The CDR3 is 15 residues long. For the CDR3, the DNA is TGTGCCAGCAGCCAGGGGGGGGCCAGGACAGATACGCATTATTTT. Translating gives CASSQGGARTDTHYF.

This clonotype came up a few times. V and J are TRBV5-1 and TRBJ2-6; the D call may be TRBD1 or TRBD2 (5 bases each). V shed 4 bases and J shed 0 bases, with 11 bases lying between them. CDR3 length: 16 amino acids. Germline-derived CDR1 and CDR2 are SGHRS and YFSETQ. The CDR3 spells CASSRDPGSGANVLTF. The DNA for the CDR3 is TGCGCCAGCAGCCGGGACCCCGGCTCTGGGGCCAACGTCCTGACTTTC.